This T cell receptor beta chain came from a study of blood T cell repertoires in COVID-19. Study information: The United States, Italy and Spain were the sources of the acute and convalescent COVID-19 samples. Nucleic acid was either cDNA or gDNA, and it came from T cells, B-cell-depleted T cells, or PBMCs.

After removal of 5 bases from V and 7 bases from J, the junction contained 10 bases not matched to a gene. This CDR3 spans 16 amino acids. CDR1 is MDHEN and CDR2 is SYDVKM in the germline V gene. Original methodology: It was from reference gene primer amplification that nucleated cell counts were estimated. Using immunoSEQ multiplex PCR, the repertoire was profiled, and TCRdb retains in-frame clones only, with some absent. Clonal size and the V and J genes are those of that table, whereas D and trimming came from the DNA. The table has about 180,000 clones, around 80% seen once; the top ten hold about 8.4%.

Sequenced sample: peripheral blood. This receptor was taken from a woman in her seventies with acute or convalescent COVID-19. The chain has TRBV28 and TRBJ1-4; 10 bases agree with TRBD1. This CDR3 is CASSLGTGASFEKLFF. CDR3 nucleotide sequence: TGTGCCAGCAGTCTGGGGACAGGGGCTTCCTTTGAAAAACTGTTTTTT.